A selection of T cell receptor beta chains follows, all from one sample in a study of T cells in Graves' hyperthyroidism and ophthalmopathy. TCRdb independently ran MiXCR on the multiplex PCR reads; one entry per CDR3 protein. The table records about 560,000 distinct CDR3 sequences, about a sixth of them present only once. Input material: blood. These receptors originate from a young woman with Graves' hyperthyroidism. CDR3s include the opening cysteine and the closing phenylalanine or tryptophan. The D gene is left open where the match is weak. Not every row has a clone size; where given, it reads once, few, many or a size class.

v_gene: TRBV6-1
d_gene: TRBD1
abundance: many
j_gene: TRBJ2-7
CDR3aa: CASSMTGVTEQYF
CDR3nt: TGTGCCAGCAGTATGACAGGGGTCACCGAGCAGTACTTC

v_gene: TRBV29-1
d_gene: TRBD2
abundance: many
j_gene: TRBJ2-7
CDR3aa: CSVDGTSGSYEQYF
CDR3nt: TGCAGCGTTGATGGGACTAGCGGCTCCTACGAGCAGTACTTC

v_gene: TRBV28
d_gene: NA
abundance: NA
j_gene: TRBJ2-4
CDR3aa: CASSSNQGAKNIQYF
CDR3nt: TGTGCCAGCAGTTCCAATCAGGGTGCCAAAAACATTCAGTACTTC

v_gene: TRBV20-1
d_gene: TRBD1
abundance: many
j_gene: TRBJ2-5
CDR3aa: CSARTGQGATQETQYF
CDR3nt: TGCAGTGCTCGAACGGGACAGGGGGCGACCCAAGAGACCCAGTACTTC

v_gene: TRBV5-1
d_gene: NA
abundance: NA
j_gene: TRBJ2-2
CDR3aa: CASSVGPRVTGELFF
CDR3nt: TGCGCCAGCAGCGTGGGACCGCGGGTGACCGGGGAGCTGTTTTTT

v_gene: TRBV20-1
d_gene: TRBD1
abundance: few
j_gene: TRBJ1-6
CDR3aa: CSARDGGTGLGEGHF
CDR3nt: TGCAGTGCTAGAGACGGTGGGACAGGGTTGGGAGAAGGCCACTTT

v_gene: TRBV2
d_gene: TRBD1
abundance: many
j_gene: TRBJ1-5
CDR3aa: CASRGGTVTSGNQPQHF
CDR3nt: TGTGCCAGCAGGGGGGGGACAGTGACTAGCGGCAATCAGCCCCAGCATTTT

v_gene: TRBV3-2
d_gene: NA
abundance: few
j_gene: TRBJ2-7
CDR3aa: CASSQDGGLEQYF
CDR3nt: TGTGCCAGCAGCCAAGATGGGGGTCTCGAGCAGTACTTC

v_gene: TRBV12-3/TRBV12-4
d_gene: TRBD1
abundance: many
j_gene: TRBJ2-1
CDR3aa: CASSRQGFYNEQFF
CDR3nt: TGTGCCAGCAGTAGACAGGGCTTCTACAATGAGCAGTTCTTC

v_gene: TRBV12-3/TRBV12-4
d_gene: NA
abundance: many
j_gene: TRBJ2-1
CDR3aa: CASSPVGGPVEQFF
CDR3nt: TGTGCCAGCAGTCCCGTGGGGGGGCCGGTTGAGCAGTTCTTC

v_gene: TRBV11-2
d_gene: NA
abundance: NA
j_gene: TRBJ1-1
CDR3aa: CAWSYGTEAFF
CDR3nt: TGTGCCTGGAGTTACGGCACTGAAGCTTTCTTT

v_gene: TRBV7-2
d_gene: NA
abundance: many
j_gene: TRBJ2-2
CDR3aa: CASTPRGGANTGELFF
CDR3nt: TGTGCCAGCACCCCCAGGGGGGGGGCGAACACCGGGGAGCTGTTTTTT

v_gene: TRBV5-1
d_gene: TRBD1
abundance: few
j_gene: TRBJ2-7
CDR3aa: CANSPRQGYEQYF
CDR3nt: TGCGCCAACAGCCCCCGACAGGGTTACGAGCAGTACTTC

v_gene: TRBV7-8
d_gene: NA
abundance: many
j_gene: TRBJ2-1
CDR3aa: CASSPPTGPINEQFF
CDR3nt: TGTGCCAGCAGCCCACCTACGGGACCAATCAATGAGCAGTTCTTC

v_gene: TRBV7-6
d_gene: NA
abundance: few
j_gene: TRBJ1-4
CDR3aa: CASSSEEGEKLFF
CDR3nt: TGTGCCAGCAGCTCCGAAGAGGGGGAAAAACTGTTTTTT